One sample yielded the 9 T cell receptor beta chains listed below, sequenced in a study of monozygotic twins with inflammatory bowel disease. Reanalyzing the 5' RACE reads, TCRdb keeps one entry per CDR3 protein, without DNA. The table lists about 450,000 distinct CDR3 sequences, with 2% to 3% in the top ten. Material: blood. Receptors were obtained from a human donor with ulcerative colitis or Crohn's disease, or a healthy co-twin of an affected twin (not recorded which).

V usage is TRBV5-6 and J usage is TRBJ2-1; TCRdb selects TRBD1, and the lack of DNA leaves this call unchecked. This CDR3 has 12 amino acids. Germline loops: CDR1 SGHDT, CDR2 YYEEEE. The CDR3 here is CASTEQGNEQFF. The full variable domain, with the rest looked up from reference TRBV5-6 and TRBJ2-1, is DAGVTQSPTHLIKTRGQQVTLRCSPKSGHDTVSWYQQALGQGPQFIFQYYEEEERQRGNFPDRFSGHQFPNYSSELNVNALLLGDSALYLCASTEQGNEQFFGPGTRLTVL.

This chain uses TRBV6-2 or TRBV6-3 with TRBJ2-7; no DNA is available, so the TRBD1 call from TCRdb remains unchecked. CDR1 is MNHEY and CDR2 is SVGEGT in the germline V gene. The CDR3 is 15 residues long. The CDR3 is CASSYLIPGDYEQYF.

The chain links TRBV7-8 to TRBJ1-5; with no DNA, the TCRdb D assignment of TRBD1 cannot be verified. The CDR3 totals 15 residues. Germline lookup yields CDR1 SGHVS and CDR2 FQNEAQ. CDR3 protein: CASSSEGASSQPQHF.

The rearrangement joins TRBV19 to TRBJ2-1. Germline CDR1 is LNHDA and CDR2 is SQIVND (reference sequence). This CDR3 contains 14 residues. CDR3 loop: CASRDATRYNEQFF.

The chain joins TRBV5-1 to TRBJ2-1; the TRBD2 assignment by TCRdb is unverifiable without DNA. CDR1 is SGHRS, CDR2 YFSETQ, per germline. This CDR3 region has 15 residues. CDR3 sequence reads: CASSPSSREFDEQFF.

The chain couples TRBV12-3 or TRBV12-4 to TRBJ1-2. CDR3 size: 12 residues. The CDR3 region is CASSLGAGTNSF.

This chain connects TRBV10-3 to TRBJ2-1. CDR1 ENHRY and CDR2 SYGVKD come from the germline V gene. The CDR3 sequence is 16 residues long. CDR3 in amino acids: CAISESAGQIYNEQFF.

The rearrangement uses TRBV30 and TRBJ1-4; TCRdb returns TRBD1, unconfirmable since there is no DNA. The CDR3 runs 14 residues. Germline CDR1 is GTSNPN and CDR2 is SVGIG (reference sequence). This chain's CDR3 is CAWSGTGFEEKLFF.

This chain connects TRBV7-2 to TRBJ1-2. From germline, CDR1 is SGHTA and CDR2 FQGNSA. This CDR3 has 17 residues. The CDR3 sequence: CASSLRVAAATNYGYTF.